What follows is one T cell receptor beta chain and its context. Antigen: not known. The table came from immunoSEQ multiplex PCR; TCRdb's copy has only in-frame clones and leaves some out. The sample has over 120,000 clones, around 90% seen once. The sample is drawn from a study of graft-versus-host responses after intestinal transplantation. On the study more broadly: Every transplant recipient was induced with anti-thymocyte globulin, then maintained on tacrolimus and steroids for 2 to 4 years.

Between the trimmed V and J ends, which lost 4 bases and 4 bases, there was a span of 11 bases. The CDR3 sequence is 13 residues long. Germline assignment: CDR1 GTSNPN and CDR2 SVGIG (reference sequence). Points from the study as a whole: GvH clones were identified in recipient marrow, with some first appearing in ileum or blood.

The sequence derives from a human donor who received an intestinal transplant. The chain recombines TRBV30 with TRBJ1-3, with D unclear. The input for sequencing was unstimulated CD4+ T cells sorted from spleen or lymph node cells, taken before intestinal transplant. The CDR3 region has the DNA TGTGCCTGGACGGGTAGCCTAGGAAACACCATATATTTT. This translates into CAWTGSLGNTIYF.